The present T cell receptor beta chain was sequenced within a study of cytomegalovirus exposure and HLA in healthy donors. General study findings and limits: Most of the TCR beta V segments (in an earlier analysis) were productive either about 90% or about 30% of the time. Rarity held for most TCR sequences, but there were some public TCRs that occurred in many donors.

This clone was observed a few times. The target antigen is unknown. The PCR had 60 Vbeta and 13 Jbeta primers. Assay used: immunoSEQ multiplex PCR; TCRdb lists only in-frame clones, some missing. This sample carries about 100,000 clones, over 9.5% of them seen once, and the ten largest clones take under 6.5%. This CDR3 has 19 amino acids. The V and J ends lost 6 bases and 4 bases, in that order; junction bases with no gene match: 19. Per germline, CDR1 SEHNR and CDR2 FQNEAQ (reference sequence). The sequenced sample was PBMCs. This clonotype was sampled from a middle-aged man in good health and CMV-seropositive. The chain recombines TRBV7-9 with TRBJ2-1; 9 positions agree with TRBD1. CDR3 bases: TGTGCCAGCAGTGATCGGGACAGGGCATCCCATACCGCATACAATGAGCAGTTCTTC. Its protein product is CASSDRDRASHTAYNEQFF.